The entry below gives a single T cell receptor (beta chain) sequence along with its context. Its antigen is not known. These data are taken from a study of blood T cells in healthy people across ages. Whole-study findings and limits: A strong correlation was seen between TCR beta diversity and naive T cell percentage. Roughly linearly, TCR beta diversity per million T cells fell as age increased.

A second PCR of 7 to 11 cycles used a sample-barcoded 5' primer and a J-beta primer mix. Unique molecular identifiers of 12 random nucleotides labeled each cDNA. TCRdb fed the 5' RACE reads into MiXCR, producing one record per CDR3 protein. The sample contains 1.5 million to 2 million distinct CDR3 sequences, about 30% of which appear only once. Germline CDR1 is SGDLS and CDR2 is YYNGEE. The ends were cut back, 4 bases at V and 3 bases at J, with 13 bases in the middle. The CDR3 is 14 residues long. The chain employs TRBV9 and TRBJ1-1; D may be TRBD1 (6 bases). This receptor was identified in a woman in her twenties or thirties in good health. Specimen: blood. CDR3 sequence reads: CASSLGHRDTEAFF. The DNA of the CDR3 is TGTGCCAGCAGCCTGGGACATCGGGACACTGAAGCTTTCTTT.